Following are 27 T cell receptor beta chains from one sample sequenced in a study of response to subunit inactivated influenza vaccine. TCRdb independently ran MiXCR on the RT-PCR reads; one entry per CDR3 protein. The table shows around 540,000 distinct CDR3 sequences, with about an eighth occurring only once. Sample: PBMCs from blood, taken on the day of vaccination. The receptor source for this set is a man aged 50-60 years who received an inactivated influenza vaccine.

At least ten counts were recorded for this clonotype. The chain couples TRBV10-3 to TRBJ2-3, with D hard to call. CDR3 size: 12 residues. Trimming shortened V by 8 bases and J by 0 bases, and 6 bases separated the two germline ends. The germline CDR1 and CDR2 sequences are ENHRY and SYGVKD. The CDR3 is CAIGDSTDTQYF. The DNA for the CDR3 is TGTGCCATCGGAGACAGCACAGATACGCAGTATTTT.

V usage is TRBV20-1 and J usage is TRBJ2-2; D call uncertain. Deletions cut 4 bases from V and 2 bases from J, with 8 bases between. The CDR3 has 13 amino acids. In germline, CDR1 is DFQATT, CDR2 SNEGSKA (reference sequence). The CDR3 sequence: CSAMAANTGELFF. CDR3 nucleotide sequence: TGCAGTGCTATGGCAGCAAACACCGGGGAGCTGTTTTTT.

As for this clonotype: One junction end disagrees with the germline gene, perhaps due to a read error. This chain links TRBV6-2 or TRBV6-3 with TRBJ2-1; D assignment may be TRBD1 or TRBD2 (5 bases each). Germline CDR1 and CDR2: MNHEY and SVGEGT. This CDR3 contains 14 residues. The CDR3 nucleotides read TGTGCCATCAGTTACCCCGAAGGGACCAATAAGCAGTTCTTC. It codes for CAISYPEGTNKQFF.

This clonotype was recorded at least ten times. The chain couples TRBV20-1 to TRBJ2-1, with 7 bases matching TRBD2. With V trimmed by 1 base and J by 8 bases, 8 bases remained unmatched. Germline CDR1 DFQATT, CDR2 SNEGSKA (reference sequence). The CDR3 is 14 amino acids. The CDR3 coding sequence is TGCAGTGCTAGAGTGCCAGGGACTACCCATGAGCAGTTCTTC. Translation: CSARVPGTTHEQFF.

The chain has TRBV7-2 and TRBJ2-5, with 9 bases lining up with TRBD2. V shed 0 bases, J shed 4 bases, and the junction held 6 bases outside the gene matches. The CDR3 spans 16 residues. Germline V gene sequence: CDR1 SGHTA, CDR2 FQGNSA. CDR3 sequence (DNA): TGTGCCAGCAGCTTAGCGGTGGGAGCGGGGGGAGAGACCCAGTACTTC. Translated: CASSLAVGAGGETQYF.

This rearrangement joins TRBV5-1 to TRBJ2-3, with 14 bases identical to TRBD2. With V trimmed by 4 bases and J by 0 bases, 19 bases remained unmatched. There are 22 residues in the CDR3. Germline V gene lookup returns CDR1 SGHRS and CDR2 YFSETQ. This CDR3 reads CASSPGLAGAATLLSSTDTQYF. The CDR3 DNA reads TGCGCCAGCAGCCCGGGACTAGCGGGAGCCGCTACCCTCCTGTCTAGCACAGATACGCAGTATTTT.

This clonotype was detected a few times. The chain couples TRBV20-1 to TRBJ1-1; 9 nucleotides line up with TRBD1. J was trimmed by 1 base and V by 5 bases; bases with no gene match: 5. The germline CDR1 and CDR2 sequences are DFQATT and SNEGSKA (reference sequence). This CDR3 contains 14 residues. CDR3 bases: TGCAGTGCTTGGACAGGGGAACAGAACACTGAAGCTTTCTTT. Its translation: CSAWTGEQNTEAFF.

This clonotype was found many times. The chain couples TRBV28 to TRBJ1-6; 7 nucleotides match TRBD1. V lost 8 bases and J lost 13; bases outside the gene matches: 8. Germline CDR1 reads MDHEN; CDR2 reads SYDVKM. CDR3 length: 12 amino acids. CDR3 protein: CASRTGAGPLHF. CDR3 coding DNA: TGTGCCAGCCGAACAGGGGCCGGGCCCCTCCACTTT.

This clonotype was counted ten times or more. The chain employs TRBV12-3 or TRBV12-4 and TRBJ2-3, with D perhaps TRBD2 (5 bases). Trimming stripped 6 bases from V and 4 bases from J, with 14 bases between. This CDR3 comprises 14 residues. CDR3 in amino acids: CASSQDFGADTQYF. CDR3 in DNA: TGTGCCAGCAGCCAGGACTTCGGGGCAGATACGCAGTATTTT.

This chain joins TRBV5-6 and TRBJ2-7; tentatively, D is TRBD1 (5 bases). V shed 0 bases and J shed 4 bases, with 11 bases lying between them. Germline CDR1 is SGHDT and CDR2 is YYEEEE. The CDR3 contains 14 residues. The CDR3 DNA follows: TGTGCCAGCAGCTTGGAAGGGGAAGGTTACGAGCAGTACTTC. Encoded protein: CASSLEGEGYEQYF.

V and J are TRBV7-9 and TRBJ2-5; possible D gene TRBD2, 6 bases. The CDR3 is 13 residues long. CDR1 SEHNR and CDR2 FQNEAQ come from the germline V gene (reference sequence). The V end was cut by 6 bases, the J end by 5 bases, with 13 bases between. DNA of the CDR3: TGTGCCAGCAGAACGGGGGATGGGGAGACCCAGTACTTC. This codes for CASRTGDGETQYF.

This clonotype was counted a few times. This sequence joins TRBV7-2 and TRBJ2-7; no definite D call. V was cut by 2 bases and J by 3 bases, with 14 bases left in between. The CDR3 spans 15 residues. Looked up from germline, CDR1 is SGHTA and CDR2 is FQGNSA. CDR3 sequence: CASSLLAGQGYEQYF. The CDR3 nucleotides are TGTGCCAGCAGCTTATTGGCCGGTCAAGGCTACGAGCAGTACTTC.

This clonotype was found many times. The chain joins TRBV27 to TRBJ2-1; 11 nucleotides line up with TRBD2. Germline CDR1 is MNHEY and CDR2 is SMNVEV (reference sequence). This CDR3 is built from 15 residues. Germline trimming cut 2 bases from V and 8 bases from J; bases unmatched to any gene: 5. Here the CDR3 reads CASSLVTSGTDEQFF. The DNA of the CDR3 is TGTGCCAGCAGTTTAGTGACTAGCGGGACCGATGAGCAGTTCTTC.

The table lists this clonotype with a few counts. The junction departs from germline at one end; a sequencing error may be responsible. For the CDR3, the DNA is TGTGCCATCAGTGAGTCTTGGGGGGGATTGCACTTC. This codes for CAISESWGGLHF. This chain uses TRBV10-3 with TRBJ2-7, with 7 bases aligning to TRBD2. Per germline, CDR1 ENHRY and CDR2 SYGVKD. The CDR3 totals 12 residues.

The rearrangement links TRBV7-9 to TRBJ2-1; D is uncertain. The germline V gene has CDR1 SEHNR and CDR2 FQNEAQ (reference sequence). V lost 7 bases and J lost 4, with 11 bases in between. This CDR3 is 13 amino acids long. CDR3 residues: CASIRTPYNEQFF. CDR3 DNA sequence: TGTGCCAGCATCCGGACCCCATACAATGAGCAGTTCTTC.

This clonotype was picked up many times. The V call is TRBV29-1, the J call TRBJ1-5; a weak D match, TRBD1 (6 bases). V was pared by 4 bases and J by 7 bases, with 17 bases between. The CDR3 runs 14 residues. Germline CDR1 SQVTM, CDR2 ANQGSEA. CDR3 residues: CSVGSGGERQPQHF. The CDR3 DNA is TGCAGCGTTGGGTCGGGGGGCGAAAGACAGCCCCAGCATTTT.

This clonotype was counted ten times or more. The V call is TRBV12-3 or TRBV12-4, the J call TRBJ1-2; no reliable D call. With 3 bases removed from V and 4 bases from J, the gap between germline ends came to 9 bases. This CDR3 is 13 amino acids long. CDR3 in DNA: TGTGCCAGCAGTTTGGCGGAGGTCTATGGCTACACCTTC. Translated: CASSLAEVYGYTF.

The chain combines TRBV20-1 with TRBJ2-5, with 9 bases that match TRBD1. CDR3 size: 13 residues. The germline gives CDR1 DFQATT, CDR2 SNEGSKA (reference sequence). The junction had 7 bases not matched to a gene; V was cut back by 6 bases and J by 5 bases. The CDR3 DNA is TGCAGTGCGGAACAGGGGGCGCGGGAGACCCAGTACTTC. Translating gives CSAEQGARETQYF.

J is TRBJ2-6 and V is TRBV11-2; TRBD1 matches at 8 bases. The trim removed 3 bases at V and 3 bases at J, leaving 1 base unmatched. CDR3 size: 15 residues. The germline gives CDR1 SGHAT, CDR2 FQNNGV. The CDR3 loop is CASSFDRGGANVLTF. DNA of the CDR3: TGTGCCAGCAGCTTTGACAGGGGTGGGGCCAACGTCCTGACTTTC.

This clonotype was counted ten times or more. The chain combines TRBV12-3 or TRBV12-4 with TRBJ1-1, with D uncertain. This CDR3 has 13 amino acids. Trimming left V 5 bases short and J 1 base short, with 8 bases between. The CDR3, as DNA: TGTGCCAGCAGTAGATCCGGGAACACTGAAGCTTTCTTT. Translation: CASSRSGNTEAFF.

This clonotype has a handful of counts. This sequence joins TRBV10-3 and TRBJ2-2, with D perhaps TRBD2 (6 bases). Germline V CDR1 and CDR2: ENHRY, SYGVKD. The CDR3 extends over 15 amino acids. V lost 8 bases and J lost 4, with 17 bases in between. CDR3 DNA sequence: TGTGCCATCTCCGGGACCGGAGGGTTCACCGGGGAGCTGTTTTTT. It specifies CAISGTGGFTGELFF.

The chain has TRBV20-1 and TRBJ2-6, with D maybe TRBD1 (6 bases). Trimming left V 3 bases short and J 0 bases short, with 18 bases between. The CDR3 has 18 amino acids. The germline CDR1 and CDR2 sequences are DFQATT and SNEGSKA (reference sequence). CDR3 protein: CSARYPTGVSSGANVLTF. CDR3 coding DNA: TGCAGTGCTAGGTATCCGACAGGAGTAAGCTCTGGGGCCAACGTCCTGACTTTC.

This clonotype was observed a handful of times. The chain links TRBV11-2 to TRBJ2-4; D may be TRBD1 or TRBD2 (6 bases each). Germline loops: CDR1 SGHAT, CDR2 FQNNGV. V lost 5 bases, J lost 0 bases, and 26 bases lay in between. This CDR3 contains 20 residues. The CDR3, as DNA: TGTGCCAGCAGCCCCACAATGGGGGAAGGGGGGACCATAGCCAAAAACATTCAGTACTTC. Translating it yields CASSPTMGEGGTIAKNIQYF. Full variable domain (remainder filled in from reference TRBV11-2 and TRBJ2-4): EAGVAQSPRYKIIEKRQSVAFWCNPISGHATLYWYQQILGQGPKLLIQFQNNGVVDDSQLPKDRFSAERLKGVDSTLKIQPAKLEDSAVYLCASSPTMGEGGTIAKNIQYFGAGTRLSVL.

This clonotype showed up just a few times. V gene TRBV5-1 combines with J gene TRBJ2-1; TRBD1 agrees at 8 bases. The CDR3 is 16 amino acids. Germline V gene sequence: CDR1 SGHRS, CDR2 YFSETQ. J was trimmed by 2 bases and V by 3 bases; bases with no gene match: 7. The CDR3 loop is CASSWTGTGPYNEQFF. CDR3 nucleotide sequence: TGCGCCAGCAGCTGGACCGGGACAGGACCCTACAATGAGCAGTTCTTC.

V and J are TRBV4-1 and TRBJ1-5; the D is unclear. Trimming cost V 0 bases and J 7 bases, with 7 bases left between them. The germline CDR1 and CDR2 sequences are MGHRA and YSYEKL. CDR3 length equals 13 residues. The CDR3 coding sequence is TGCGCCAGCAGCCAAGAAGGTCGGCAGCCCCAGCATTTT. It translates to CASSQEGRQPQHF.

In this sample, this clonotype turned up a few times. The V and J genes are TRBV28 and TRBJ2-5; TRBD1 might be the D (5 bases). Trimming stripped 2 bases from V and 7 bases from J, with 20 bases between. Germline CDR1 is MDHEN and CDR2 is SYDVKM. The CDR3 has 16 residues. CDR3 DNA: TGTGCCAGCAGTTTAATTCAACAGGCCCAGACGGGGACCCAGTACTTC. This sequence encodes CASSLIQQAQTGTQYF.

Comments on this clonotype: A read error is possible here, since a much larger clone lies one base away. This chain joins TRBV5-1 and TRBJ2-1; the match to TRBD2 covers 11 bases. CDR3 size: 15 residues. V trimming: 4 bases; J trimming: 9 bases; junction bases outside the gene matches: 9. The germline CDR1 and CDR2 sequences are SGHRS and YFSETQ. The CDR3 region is CASSGISGGAAEQFF. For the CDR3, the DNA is TGCGCCAGCAGCGGAATTAGCGGGGGGGCCGCTGAGCAGTTCTTC.